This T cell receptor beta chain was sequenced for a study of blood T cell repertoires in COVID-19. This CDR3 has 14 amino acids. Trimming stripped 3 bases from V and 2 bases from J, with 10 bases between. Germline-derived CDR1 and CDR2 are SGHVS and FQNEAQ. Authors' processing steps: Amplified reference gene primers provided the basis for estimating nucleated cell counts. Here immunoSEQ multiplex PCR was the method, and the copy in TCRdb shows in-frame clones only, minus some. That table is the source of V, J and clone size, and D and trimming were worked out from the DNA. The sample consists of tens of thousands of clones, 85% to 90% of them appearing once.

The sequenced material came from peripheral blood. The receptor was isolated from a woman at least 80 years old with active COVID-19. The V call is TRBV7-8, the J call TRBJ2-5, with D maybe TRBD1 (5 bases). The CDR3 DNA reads TGTGCCAGCAGCTTTTGGACAAATCAAGAGACCCAGTACTTC. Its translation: CASSFWTNQETQYF.